These T cell receptor beta chains were read from a single sample in a study of shared clonotypes between healthy human individuals. Produced via immunoSEQ multiplex PCR; TCRdb's table is partial and in-frame only. Of about half a million clones listed, less than 85% are singletons. Sequenced: PBMCs. The receptors originated from a woman in her 40s in good health. Some clones in this sample may be carry-over from other donors' samples. Each CDR3 is given with its conserved first and last residue. The D gene is left open where the match is weak. Expanded clones are given a class, and other clones once, few, many or no size at all.

d_call	clone_size	j_call	v_call	cdr3_nt	cdr3_aa
.	.	TRBJ1-1	TRBV7-9	TGTGCCAGCAGACCCAAGCCGGGGGGGCCGGGAACTGAAGCTTTCTTT	CASRPKPGGPGTEAFF
TRBD2	.	TRBJ2-3	TRBV11-2	TGTGCCAGCAGCTTCAGACTAGCGGGAAGGGATACGCAGTATTTT	CASSFRLAGRDTQYF
.	.	TRBJ1-5	TRBV30	TGTGCCTGGAGTCAGGACAGTAGCAATCAGCCCCAGCATTTT	CAWSQDSSNQPQHF
.	.	TRBJ2-7	TRBV25-1	TGTGCCAGCAGTGAATATGGGTTCGGGGATTCCTACGAGCAGTACTTC	CASSEYGFGDSYEQYF
.	.	TRBJ1-5	TRBV7-2	TGTGCCAGCAGCTTAGCGGTTGGGGGGGCACGACAGCCCCAGCATTTT	CASSLAVGGARQPQHF
.	.	TRBJ1-1	TRBV9	TGTGCCAGCAGCGTAGGTGGGGGGGCTGACACCACTGAAGCTTTCTTT	CASSVGGGADTTEAFF
TRBD2	.	TRBJ2-2	TRBV7-9	TGTGCGACCGGCCAGCGGGAAGACACCGGGGAGCTGTTTTTT	CATGQREDTGELFF
.	.	TRBJ1-4	TRBV5-5	TGTGCCAGCAGCTTGGTACAGGGAGGGGATGAAAAACTGTTTTTT	CASSLVQGGDEKLFF
TRBD2	.	TRBJ2-2	TRBV7-6	TGTGCCAGCAGCCGTGCGGGAGGCTCCTCGAACACCGGGGAGCTGTTTTTT	CASSRAGGSSNTGELFF
.	.	TRBJ2-1	TRBV5-4	TGTGCCACAGAGAAGAGGGAGTCCTACAATGAGCAGTTCTTC	CATEKRESYNEQFF
TRBD2	.	TRBJ2-7	TRBV10-3	TGTGCCATCTCCGGGGCTAGCGGGAGGACCAACGAGCAGTACTTC	CAISGASGRTNEQYF
.	few	TRBJ2-7	TRBV28	TGTGCCAGCAGCCAAGCCCCATCCTACGAGCAGTACTTC	CASSQAPSYEQYF
TRBD1	.	TRBJ1-4	TRBV19	TGTGCCAGCAGGACAGGGAGAAGTGAAAAACTGTTTTTT	CASRTGRSEKLFF
.	few	TRBJ1-1	TRBV10-3	TGTGCCATCAGTGAGTCGGCCAGTTCAACCGAAGCTTTCTTT	CAISESASSTEAFF
TRBD2	once	TRBJ2-7	TRBV5-1	TGCGCCAAAACAGCCGGGACTAGCGGGATTTATACGGACGAGCAGTACTTC	CAKTAGTSGIYTDEQYF
TRBD2	.	TRBJ2-3	TRBV7-6	TGTGCCAGCAGCTACTCTAGCGGGACGGGAGATACGCAGTATTTT	CASSYSSGTGDTQYF
TRBD1	once	TRBJ2-1	TRBV18	TGTGCCAGCTCAACCCGGACAGGGAACTCCTACAATGAGCAGTTCTTC	CASSTRTGNSYNEQFF
.	once	TRBJ2-6	TRBV5-1	TGCGCCAGCAGCGGGGGGGACAGGCCCATCCAATCTGGGGCCAACGTCCTGACTTTC	CASSGGDRPIQSGANVLTF